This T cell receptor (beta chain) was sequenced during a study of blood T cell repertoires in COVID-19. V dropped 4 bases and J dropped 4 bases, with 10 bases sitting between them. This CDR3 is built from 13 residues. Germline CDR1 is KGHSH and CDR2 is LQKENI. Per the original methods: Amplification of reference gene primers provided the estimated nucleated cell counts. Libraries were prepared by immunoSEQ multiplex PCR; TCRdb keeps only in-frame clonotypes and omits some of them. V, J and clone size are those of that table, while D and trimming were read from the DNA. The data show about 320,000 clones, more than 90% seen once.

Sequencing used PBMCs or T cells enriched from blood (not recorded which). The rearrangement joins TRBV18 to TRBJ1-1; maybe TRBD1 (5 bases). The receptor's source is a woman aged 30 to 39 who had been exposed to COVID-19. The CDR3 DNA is TGTGCCAGCTCACGCAGGGATCCCACTGAAGCTTTCTTT. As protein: CASSRRDPTEAFF.